Described below is a single T cell receptor beta chain sequence and its context. The antigen remains unidentified. The junction and the germline gene differ at one end; a read error may be behind it. Primed by a sample-barcoded 5' primer and a J-beta primer mix, a second PCR proceeded for roughly 7 to 11 cycles. Each single sample gave us at least 3 million CDR3-containing paired-end reads. Each CDR3 protein is one row after TCRdb ran MiXCR on the 5' RACE reads. Of around 1,500,000 distinct CDR3 sequences detected, approximately 38% appear once; the ten largest clones hold under 8%. These data are taken from a study of blood T cells in healthy people across ages. Study results and limitations: Roughly linear age-related decline in beta diversity appeared, significant by age around 38.

The study recruited healthy Caucasian donors from Russia who were aged roughly 6 to 95. Each individual donor underwent a draw of 8 to 10 milliliters of peripheral blood. Germline V gene lookup returns CDR1 SGHNT and CDR2 YYREEE (reference sequence). This CDR3 has 11 residues. Source material: blood. V gene TRBV5-4 combines with J gene TRBJ2-7; D uncertain. The sequence came from a woman aged 18-29 years in good health. The CDR3 here is CASSLNGVPDF. Written as DNA, the CDR3 is TGTGCCAGCAGCTTGAACGGTGTCCCTGACTTC.